This TCR beta chain was captured in a study of cytomegalovirus exposure and HLA in healthy donors. Study at large: Prior work identified around 120 million unique TCR beta sequences in around 170 million T cells. Falling in the Caucasian-associated ancestry cluster were about four fifths of under 450 genotyped donors.

The PCR ran on 60 Vbeta and 13 Jbeta primers. Sequencing was performed with immunoSEQ multiplex PCR; in TCRdb, only in-frame clones are kept and a portion is missing. The table shows about 120,000 clones, with less than 20% occurring only once. V lost 5 bases and J lost 8; bases outside the gene matches: 5. The CDR3 extends over 16 amino acids. CDR1 and CDR2 from the germline V gene are SGHTA and FQGTGA. This rearrangement joins TRBV7-3 to TRBJ2-2; 16 nucleotides agree with TRBD2. Sequencing was carried out using PBMCs. The clonotype comes from a woman aged 18 to 35 in good health and CMV-seronegative. For the CDR3, the DNA is TGTGCCAGCAGCCAGGGACTAGCGGGAGGGTCGGGGGAGCTGTTTTTT. Translation: CASSQGLAGGSGELFF.